This T cell receptor (beta chain) was captured by sequencing in a study of blood T cells in healthy people across ages. About this clonotype itself: Its target is not known.

It was with a sample-barcoded 5' primer and a J-beta primer mix that a second PCR of about 6 to 12 cycles was run. Sequencing recovered at least 2.5 million CDR3-containing paired-end reads from each sample. TCRdb passed the 5' RACE reads through MiXCR, listing each CDR3 protein once. The table lists 1 million to 1.2 million distinct CDR3 sequences, roughly two fifths of them singletons. For every donor, a draw yielded approximately 9.8 milliliters of peripheral blood. CDR1 is SGHTA and CDR2 is FQGNSA in the germline V gene. V lost 0 bases and J 4 bases, leaving 9 bases between the germline ends. The CDR3 spans 14 residues. Study-level findings and limits: Long-lived and aged donors differed, with more naive CD4+ cells and higher diversity in the long-lived.

The receptor was isolated from a man between 18 and 29 years old in good health. V gene TRBV7-2 combines with J gene TRBJ1-2; D is undetermined. The sequenced sample was blood. DNA of the CDR3: TGTGCCAGCAGCTTAGCGAACGTCCCCTATGGCTACACCTTC. It encodes CASSLANVPYGYTF.